This T cell receptor beta chain stems from a study of OX40 agonist ivuxolimab in advanced cancers. Assay: immunoSEQ multiplex PCR; the TCRdb copy retains only in-frame clones and omits some. Of about 64,000 clones in the sample, around 84% were seen once. Baseline was the first blood sampling point, followed by cycle 4 day 1 and cycle 7 day 1. The V end lost 1 base, the J end lost 4 bases, and 12 bases lay between the germline ends. The CDR3 consists of 15 residues. Looked up from germline, CDR1 is LGHNA and CDR2 is YNFKEQ. This receptor was taken from an adult with an advanced solid tumor such as melanoma, head and neck, liver or kidney cancer. Sequenced material: CD4+ or CD8+ T cells sorted from blood, taken in a trial of the OX40 agonist ivuxolimab. The chain employs TRBV4-2 and TRBJ2-3; possibly TRBD1 or TRBD2 for D (6 bases each). The CDR3 sequence: CASSQGGAGADTQYF. CDR3 bases: TGTGCCAGCAGCCAAGGGGGGGCCGGGGCAGATACGCAGTATTTT.